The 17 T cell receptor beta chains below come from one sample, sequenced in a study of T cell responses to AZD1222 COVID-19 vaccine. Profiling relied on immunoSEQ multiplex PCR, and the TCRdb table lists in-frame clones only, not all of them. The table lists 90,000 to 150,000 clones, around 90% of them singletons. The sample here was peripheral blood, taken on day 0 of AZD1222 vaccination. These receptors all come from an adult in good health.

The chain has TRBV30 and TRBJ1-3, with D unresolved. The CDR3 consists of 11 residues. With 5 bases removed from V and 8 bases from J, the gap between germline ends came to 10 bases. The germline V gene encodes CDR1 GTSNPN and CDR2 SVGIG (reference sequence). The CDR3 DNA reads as TGTGCCTGGGTCTTCGGGGACACCATATATTTT. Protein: CAWVFGDTIYF.

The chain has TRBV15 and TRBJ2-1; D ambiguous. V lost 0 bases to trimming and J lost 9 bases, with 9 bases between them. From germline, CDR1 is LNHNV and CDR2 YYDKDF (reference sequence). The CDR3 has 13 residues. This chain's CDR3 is CATSRDAWGEQFF. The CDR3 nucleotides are TGTGCCACCAGCAGAGATGCTTGGGGTGAGCAGTTCTTC.

Here the CDR3 DNA reads TGTGCCAGCAGCTTAGCCGTGGGCCTAGGGAGGACTGAAGCTTTCTTT. This codes for CASSLAVGLGRTEAFF. The chain employs TRBV7-3 and TRBJ1-1, with D unclear. The CDR3 extends over 16 amino acids. V was clipped by 2 bases and J by 5 bases, with 18 bases between them. From germline, CDR1 is SGHTA and CDR2 FQGTGA.

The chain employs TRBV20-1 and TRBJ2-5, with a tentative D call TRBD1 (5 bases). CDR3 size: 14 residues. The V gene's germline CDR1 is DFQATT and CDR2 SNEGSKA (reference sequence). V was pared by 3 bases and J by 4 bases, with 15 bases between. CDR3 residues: CSASPRVVRETQYF. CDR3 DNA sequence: TGCAGTGCTAGTCCCAGGGTGGTACGAGAGACCCAGTACTTC.

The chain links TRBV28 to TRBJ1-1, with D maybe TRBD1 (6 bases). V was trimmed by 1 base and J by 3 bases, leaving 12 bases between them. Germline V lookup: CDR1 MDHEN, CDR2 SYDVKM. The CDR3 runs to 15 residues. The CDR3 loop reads CASSLFRQVYTEAFF. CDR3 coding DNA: TGTGCCAGCAGTTTATTTAGACAGGTCTACACTGAAGCTTTCTTT.

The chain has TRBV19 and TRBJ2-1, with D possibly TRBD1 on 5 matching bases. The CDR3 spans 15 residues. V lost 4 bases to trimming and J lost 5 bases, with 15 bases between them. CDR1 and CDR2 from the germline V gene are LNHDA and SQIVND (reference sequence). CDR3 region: CASSKAPTQDNEQFF. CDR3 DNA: TGTGCCAGTAGTAAGGCCCCCACACAGGACAATGAGCAGTTCTTC.

DNA of the CDR3: TGTGCCAGCAGCTTGCAGGGAGAAGAGACCCAGTACTTC. It specifies CASSLQGEETQYF. This chain connects TRBV5-5 to TRBJ2-5; D possibly uses TRBD1 or TRBD2 (5 bases each). Germline CDR1 and CDR2: SGHKS and YYEKEE (reference sequence). This CDR3 comprises 13 residues. The ends were cut back, 1 base at V and 3 bases at J, with 7 bases in the middle.

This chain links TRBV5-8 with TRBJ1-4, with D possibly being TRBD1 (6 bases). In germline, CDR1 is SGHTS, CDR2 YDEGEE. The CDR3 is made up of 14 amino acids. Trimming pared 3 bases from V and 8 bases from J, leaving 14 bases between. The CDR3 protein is CASSYVRGEEKLFF. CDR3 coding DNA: TGTGCCAGCAGCTATGTCAGGGGAGAGGAAAAACTGTTTTTT.

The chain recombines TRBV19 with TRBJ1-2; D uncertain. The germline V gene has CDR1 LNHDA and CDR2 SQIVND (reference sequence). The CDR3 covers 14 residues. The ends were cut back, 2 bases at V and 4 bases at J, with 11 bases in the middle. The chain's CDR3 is CASSINHGSYGYTF. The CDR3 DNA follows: TGTGCCAGTAGTATAAACCACGGAAGCTATGGCTACACCTTC.

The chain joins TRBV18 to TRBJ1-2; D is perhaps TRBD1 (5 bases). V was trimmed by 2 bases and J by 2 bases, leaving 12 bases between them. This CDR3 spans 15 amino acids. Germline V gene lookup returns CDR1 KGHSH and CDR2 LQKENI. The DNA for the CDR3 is TGTGCCAGCTCACCAAGAACAGGACAAAACTATGGCTACACCTTC. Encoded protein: CASSPRTGQNYGYTF.

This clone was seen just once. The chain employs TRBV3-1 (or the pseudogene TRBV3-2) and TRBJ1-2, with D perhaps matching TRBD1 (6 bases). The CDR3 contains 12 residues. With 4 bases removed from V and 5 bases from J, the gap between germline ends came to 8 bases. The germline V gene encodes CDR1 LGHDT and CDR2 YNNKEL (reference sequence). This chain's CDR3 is CASSPGQYGYTF. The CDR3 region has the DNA TGTGCCAGCAGCCCTGGACAGTATGGCTACACCTTC.

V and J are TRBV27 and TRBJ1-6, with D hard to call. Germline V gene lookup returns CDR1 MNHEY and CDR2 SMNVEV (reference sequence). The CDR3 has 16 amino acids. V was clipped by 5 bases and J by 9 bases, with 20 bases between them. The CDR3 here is CASSTGRKAGSSPLHF. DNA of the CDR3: TGTGCCAGCAGTACGGGCAGGAAGGCGGGAAGTTCACCCCTCCACTTT.

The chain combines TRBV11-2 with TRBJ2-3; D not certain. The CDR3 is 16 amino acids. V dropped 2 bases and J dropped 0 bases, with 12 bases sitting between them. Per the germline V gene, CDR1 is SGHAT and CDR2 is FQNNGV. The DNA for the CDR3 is TGTGCCAGCAGCTTACTAACCACCACTAGCACAGATACGCAGTATTTT. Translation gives CASSLLTTTSTDTQYF.

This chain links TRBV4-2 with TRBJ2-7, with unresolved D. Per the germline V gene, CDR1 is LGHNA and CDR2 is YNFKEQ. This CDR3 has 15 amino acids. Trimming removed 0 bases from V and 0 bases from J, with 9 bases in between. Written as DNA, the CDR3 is TGTGCCAGCAGCCAAGATCTAGGCTTCTCCTACGAGCAGTACTTC. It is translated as CASSQDLGFSYEQYF.

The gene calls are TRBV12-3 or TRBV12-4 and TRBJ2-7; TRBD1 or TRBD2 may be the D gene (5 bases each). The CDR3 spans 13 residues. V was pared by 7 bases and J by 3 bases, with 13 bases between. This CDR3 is CASTGDGFYEQYF. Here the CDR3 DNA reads TGTGCCAGCACCGGGGACGGATTCTACGAGCAGTACTTC.

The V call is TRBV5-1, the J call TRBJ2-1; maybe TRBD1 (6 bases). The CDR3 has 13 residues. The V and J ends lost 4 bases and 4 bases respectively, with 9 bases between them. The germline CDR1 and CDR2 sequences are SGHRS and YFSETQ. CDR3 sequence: CASSRTDYNEQFF. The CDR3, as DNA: TGCGCCAGCAGCAGGACAGATTACAATGAGCAGTTCTTC.

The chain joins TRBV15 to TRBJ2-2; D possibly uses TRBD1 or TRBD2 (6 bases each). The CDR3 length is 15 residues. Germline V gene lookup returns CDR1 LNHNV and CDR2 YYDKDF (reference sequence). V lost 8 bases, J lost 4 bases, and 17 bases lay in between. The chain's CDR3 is CATSRGEMGTGELFF. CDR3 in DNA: TGTGCCACCTCAAGGGGGGAAATGGGCACCGGGGAGCTGTTTTTT.